This section outlines one TCR beta chain sequence together with its context. The data derive from a study of blood T cell repertoires in COVID-19. Here immunoSEQ multiplex PCR was the method, and the copy in TCRdb shows in-frame clones only, minus some. The sample consists of 140,000 to 150,000 clones, around 84% of them appearing once. Germline-derived CDR1 and CDR2 are LGHNA and YNFKEQ. The CDR3 runs 15 residues. V dropped 4 bases and J dropped 4 bases, with 16 bases sitting between them. This chain connects TRBV4-2 to TRBJ1-2; D ambiguous. This receptor was identified in a woman between 45 and 60 years old who had been exposed to COVID-19. Sequencing was carried out using PBMCs or T cells enriched from blood (not recorded which). Here the CDR3 DNA reads TGTGCCAGCAGCCCGGGGTCCACCGGTATCTATGGCTACACCTTC. Translation: CASSPGSTGIYGYTF.